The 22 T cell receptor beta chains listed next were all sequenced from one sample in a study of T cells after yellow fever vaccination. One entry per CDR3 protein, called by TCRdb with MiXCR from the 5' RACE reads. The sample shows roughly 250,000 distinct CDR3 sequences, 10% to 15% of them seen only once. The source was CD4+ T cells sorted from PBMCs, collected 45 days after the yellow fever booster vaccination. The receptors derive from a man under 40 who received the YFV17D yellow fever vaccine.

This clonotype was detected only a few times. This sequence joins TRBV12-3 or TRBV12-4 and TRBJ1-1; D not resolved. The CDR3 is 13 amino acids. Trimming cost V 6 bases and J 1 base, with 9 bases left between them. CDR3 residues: CASRRDENTEAFF. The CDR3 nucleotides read TGTGCCAGCAGACGCGACGAGAACACTGAAGCTTTCTTT.

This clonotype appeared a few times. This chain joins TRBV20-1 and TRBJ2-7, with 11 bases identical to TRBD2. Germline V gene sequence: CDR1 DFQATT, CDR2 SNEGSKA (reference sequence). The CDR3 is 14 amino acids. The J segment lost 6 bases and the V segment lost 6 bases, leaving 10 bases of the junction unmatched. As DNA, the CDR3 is TGCAGTGCGCGCGTAGGTAGCGGGAGGGGCGAGCAGTACTTC. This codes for CSARVGSGRGEQYF.

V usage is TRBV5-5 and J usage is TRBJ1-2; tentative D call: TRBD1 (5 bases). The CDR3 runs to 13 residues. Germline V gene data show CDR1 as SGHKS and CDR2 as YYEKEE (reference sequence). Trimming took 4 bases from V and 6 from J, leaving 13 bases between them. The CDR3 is CASSNTGFDGYTF. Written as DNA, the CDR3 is TGTGCCAGCAGCAACACAGGTTTCGATGGCTACACCTTC.

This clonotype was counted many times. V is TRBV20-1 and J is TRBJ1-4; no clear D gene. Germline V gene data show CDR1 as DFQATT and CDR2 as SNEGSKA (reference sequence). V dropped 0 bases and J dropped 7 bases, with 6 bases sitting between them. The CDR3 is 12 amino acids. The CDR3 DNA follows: TGCAGTGCTAGAGACAGTTCTGAAAAACTGTTTTTT. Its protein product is CSARDSSEKLFF.

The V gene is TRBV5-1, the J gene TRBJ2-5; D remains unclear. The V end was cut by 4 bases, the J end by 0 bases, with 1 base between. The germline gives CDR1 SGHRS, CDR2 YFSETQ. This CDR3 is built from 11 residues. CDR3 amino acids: CASSDQETQYF. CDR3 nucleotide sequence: TGCGCCAGCAGCGACCAAGAGACCCAGTACTTC.

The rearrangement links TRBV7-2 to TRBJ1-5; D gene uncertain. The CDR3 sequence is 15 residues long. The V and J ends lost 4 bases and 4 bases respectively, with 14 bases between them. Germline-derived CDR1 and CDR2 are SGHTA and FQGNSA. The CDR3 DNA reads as TGTGCCAGCAGCTCCCCGGGTGGAGGAAATCAGCCCCAGCATTTT. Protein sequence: CASSSPGGGNQPQHF. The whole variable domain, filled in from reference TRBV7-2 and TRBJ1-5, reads GAGVSQSPSNKVTEKGKDVELRCDPISGHTALYWYRQSLGQGLEFLIYFQGNSAPDKSGLPSDRFSAERTGGSVSTLTIQRTQQEDSAVYLCASSSPGGGNQPQHFGDGTRLSIL.

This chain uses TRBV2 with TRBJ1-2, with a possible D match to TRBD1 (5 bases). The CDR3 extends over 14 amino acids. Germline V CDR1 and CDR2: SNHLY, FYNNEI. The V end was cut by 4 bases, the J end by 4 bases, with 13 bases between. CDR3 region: CASSGKQGSYGYTF. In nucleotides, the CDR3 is TGTGCCAGCAGTGGGAAGCAGGGTTCCTATGGCTACACCTTC.

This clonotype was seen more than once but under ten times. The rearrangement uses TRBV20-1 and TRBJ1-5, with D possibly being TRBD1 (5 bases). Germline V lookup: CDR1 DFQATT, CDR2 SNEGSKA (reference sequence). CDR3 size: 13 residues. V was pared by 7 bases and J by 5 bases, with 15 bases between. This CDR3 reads CSGMGVLDQPQHF. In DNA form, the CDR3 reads TGCAGTGGCATGGGGGTATTAGATCAGCCCCAGCATTTT.

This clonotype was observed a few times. CDR3 nucleotides: TGTGCCAGCTCACCACCGGGCTCCTATGGCTACACCTTC. Encoded protein: CASSPPGSYGYTF. The chain recombines TRBV18 with TRBJ1-2; the D is unclear. Germline V gene lookup returns CDR1 KGHSH and CDR2 LQKENI. The CDR3 is made up of 13 amino acids. Trimming took 0 bases from V and 4 from J, leaving 6 bases between them.

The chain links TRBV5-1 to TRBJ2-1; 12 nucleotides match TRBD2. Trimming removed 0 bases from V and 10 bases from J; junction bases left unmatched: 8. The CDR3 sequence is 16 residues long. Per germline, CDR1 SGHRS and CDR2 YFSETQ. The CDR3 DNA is TGCGCCAGCAGCTTGGCTAGCGGGAGGGGTCAATGGGAGCAGTTCTTC. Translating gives CASSLASGRGQWEQFF.

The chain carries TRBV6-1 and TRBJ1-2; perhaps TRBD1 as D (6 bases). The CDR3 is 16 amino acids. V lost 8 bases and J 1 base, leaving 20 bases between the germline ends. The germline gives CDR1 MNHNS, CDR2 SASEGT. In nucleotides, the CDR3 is TGTGCCAGCGCGGGGGCAGGGAGACCCCGTAACTATGGCTACACCTTC. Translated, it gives CASAGAGRPRNYGYTF.

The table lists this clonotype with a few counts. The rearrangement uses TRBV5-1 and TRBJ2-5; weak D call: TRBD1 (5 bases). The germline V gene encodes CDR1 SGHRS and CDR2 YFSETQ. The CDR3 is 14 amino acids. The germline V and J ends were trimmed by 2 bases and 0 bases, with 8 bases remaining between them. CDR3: CASSLQVDQETQYF. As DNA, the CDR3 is TGCGCCAGCAGCTTACAGGTAGACCAAGAGACCCAGTACTTC.

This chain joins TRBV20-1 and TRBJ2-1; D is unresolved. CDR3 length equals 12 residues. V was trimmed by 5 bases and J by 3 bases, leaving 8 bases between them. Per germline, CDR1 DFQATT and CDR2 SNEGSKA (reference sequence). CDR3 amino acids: CSAQWGYNEQFF. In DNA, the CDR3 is TGCAGTGCTCAATGGGGCTACAATGAGCAGTTCTTC.

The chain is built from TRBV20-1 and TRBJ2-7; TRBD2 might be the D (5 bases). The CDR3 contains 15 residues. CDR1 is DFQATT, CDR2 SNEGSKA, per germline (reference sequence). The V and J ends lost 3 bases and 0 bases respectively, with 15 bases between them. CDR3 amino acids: CSARKTRRSSYEQYF. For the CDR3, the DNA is TGCAGTGCTAGGAAAACTAGACGGAGCTCCTACGAGCAGTACTTC.

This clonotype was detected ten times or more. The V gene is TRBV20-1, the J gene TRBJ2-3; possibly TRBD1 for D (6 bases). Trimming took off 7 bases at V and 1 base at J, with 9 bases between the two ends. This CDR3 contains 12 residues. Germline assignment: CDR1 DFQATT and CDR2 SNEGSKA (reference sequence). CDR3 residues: CSVDSGTDTQYF. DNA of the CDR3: TGCAGTGTGGACAGCGGCACAGATACGCAGTATTTT.

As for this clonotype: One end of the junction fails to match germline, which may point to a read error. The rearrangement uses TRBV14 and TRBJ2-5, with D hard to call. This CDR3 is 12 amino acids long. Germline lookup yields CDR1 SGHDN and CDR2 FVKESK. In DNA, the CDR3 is TGTGCCAGCAGCCAACAAATTGAGACCAAGTACTTC. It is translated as CASSQQIETKYF.

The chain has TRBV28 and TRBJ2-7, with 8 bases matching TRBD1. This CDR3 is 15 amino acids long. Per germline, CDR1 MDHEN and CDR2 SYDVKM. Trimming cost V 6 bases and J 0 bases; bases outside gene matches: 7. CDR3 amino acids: CASSPGGGSSYEQYF. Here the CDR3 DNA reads TGTGCCAGCAGCCCAGGGGGCGGAAGCTCCTACGAGCAGTACTTC.

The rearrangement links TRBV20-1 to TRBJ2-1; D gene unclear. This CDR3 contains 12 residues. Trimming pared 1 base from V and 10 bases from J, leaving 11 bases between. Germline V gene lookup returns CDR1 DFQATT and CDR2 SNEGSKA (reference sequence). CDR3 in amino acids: CSARGPRAEQFF. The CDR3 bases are TGCAGTGCTAGAGGTCCCCGTGCGGAGCAGTTCTTC.

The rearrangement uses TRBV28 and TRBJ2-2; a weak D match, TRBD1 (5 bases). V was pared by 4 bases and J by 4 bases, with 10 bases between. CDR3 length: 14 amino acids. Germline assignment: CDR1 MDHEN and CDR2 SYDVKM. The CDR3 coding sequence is TGTGCCAGCAGTTCCGCAGGGTCCACCGGGGAGCTGTTTTTT. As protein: CASSSAGSTGELFF. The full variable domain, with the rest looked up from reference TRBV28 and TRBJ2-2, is DVKVTQSSRYLVKRTGEKVFLECVQDMDHENMFWYRQDPGLGLRLIYFSYDVKMKEKGDIPEGYSVSREKKERFSLILESASTNQTSMYLCASSSAGSTGELFFGEGSRLTVL.

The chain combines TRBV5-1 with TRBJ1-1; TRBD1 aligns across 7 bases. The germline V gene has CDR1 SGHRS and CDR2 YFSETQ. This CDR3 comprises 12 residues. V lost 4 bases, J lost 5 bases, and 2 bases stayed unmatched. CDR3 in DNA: TGCGCCAGCAGCCAGGGGGGGACTGAAGCTTTCTTT. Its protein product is CASSQGGTEAFF.

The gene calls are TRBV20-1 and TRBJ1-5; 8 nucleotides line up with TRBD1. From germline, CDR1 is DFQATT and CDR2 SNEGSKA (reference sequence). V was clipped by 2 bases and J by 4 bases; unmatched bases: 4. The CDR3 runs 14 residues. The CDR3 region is CSARSRQGNQPQHF. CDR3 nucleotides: TGCAGTGCTAGATCTCGACAGGGGAATCAGCCCCAGCATTTT.

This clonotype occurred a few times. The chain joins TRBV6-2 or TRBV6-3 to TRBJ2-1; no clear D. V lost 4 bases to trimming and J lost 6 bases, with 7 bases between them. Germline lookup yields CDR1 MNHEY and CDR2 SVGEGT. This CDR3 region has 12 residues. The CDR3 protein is CASSSSFNEQFF. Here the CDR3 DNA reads TGTGCCAGCAGTTCATCTTTCAATGAGCAGTTCTTC.